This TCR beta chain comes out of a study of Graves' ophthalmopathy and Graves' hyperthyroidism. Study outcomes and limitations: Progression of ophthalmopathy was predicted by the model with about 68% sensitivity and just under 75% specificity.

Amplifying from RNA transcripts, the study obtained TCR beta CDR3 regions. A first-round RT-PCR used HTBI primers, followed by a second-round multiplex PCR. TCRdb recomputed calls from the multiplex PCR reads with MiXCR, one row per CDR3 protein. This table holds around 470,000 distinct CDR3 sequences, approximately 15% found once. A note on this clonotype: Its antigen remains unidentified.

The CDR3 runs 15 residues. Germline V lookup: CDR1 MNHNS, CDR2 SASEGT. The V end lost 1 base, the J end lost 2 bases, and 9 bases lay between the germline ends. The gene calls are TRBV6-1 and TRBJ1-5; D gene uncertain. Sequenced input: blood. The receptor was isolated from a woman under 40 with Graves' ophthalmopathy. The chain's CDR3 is CASSEGISGNQPQHF. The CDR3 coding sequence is TGTGCCAGCAGTGAAGGCATTTCGGGCAATCAGCCCCAGCATTTT.